This T cell receptor beta chain was identified during a study of naive and memory T cell subsets. The study, taken as a whole, reports: Naive repertoires, especially CD8, held a few larger clonotypes, possibly memory cells re-expressing CD45RA.

This clonotype was detected only a few times. Its target is unknown. CD4 T cells were positively selected, then CD8 T cells from the CD4-negative fraction. Cells stained for CD3, CD4, CD8, CD45RA and CD27 were sorted into four subsets. Germline assignment: CDR1 DFQATT and CDR2 SNEGSKA (reference sequence). The germline V and J ends were trimmed by 5 bases and 0 bases, with 10 bases remaining between them. CDR3 length equals 14 residues. Two oligonucleotides, mixed equimolar, formed the beta constant-region primer covering TRBC1 and TRBC2. The ligated cDNA underwent four PCR rounds using SP2 and nested alpha and beta constant-region primers. Each CDR3 protein gets one entry after TCRdb re-called the UMI-ligation and nested PCR reads with MiXCR. The profile shows approximately 100,000 distinct CDR3 sequences, around 15% of them singletons.

The rearrangement uses TRBV20-1 and TRBJ2-2, with unresolved D. The receptor comes from a human donor in good health. The specimen sequenced was naive CD8+ T cells from blood. The CDR3 DNA sequence: TGCAGTGCTCCACCCCCTACGAACACCGGGGAGCTGTTTTTT. Protein: CSAPPPTNTGELFF.